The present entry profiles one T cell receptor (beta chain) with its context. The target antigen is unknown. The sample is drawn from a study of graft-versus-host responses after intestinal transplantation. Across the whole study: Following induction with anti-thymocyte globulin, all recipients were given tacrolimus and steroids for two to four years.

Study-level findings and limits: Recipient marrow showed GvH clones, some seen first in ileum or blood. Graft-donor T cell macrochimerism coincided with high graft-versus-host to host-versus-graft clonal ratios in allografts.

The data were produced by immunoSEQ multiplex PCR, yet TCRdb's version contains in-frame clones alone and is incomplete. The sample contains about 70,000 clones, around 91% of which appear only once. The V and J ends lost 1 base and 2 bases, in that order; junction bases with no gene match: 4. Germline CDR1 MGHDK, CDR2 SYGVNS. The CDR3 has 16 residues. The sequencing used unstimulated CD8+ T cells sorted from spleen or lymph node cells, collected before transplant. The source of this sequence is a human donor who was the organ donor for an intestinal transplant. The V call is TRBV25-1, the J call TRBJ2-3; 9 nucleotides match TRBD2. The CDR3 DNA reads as TGTGCCAGCAGTGAATGGTTAGCGGGGGACACAGATACGCAGTATTTT. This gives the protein CASSEWLAGDTDTQYF.